Listed below are T cell receptor beta chains from one sample, sequenced in a study of PD-1 blockade in mismatch repair-deficient tumors. Sequenced by immunoSEQ multiplex PCR; TCRdb stores in-frame clones only, minus some. The data contain approximately 9,800 clones, more than 80% of them singletons. This specimen was PBMCs, taken about 48 weeks after starting pembrolizumab. These TCRs come from an adult with mismatch repair-deficient cancer. Each CDR3 is given with its conserved first and last residue. A D gene is named only where the DNA matches it firmly. Clone size, where shown, is once, few, many, or a class for clones that have expanded.

size	V	D	J	CDR3	DNA
.	TRBV15	.	TRBJ2-3	CATSREGATSTDTQYF	TGTGCCACCAGCAGAGAGGGGGCCACTAGCACAGATACGCAGTATTTT
few	TRBV7-9	.	TRBJ2-7	CASSPTGWDNYEQYF	TGTGCCAGCAGCCCAACAGGATGGGATAACTACGAGCAGTACTTC
.	TRBV21-1	.	TRBJ1-5	CASRYGTPGGNQPQHF	TGTGCCAGCAGGTACGGGACACCTGGGGGCAATCAGCCCCAGCATTTT
.	TRBV6-5	.	TRBJ1-5	CASSTKRSSNQPQHF	TGTGCCAGCAGTACCAAGCGGAGTAGCAATCAGCCCCAGCATTTT
.	TRBV7-9	TRBD1	TRBJ2-3	CASSSSAGTGVLDTQYF	TGTGCCAGCAGTTCATCAGCCGGGACAGGGGTCCTAGATACGCAGTATTTT
.	TRBV27	TRBD1	TRBJ2-1	CASSPPRTGDNEQFF	TGTGCCAGCAGCCCCCCCAGGACAGGGGACAATGAGCAGTTCTTC
.	TRBV27	TRBD1	TRBJ1-1	CASSLTGGNTEAFF	TGTGCCAGCAGTTTGACAGGGGGTAACACTGAAGCTTTCTTT
.	TRBV5-4	TRBD1	TRBJ2-3	CASSLGTGRTDTQYF	TGTGCCAGCAGCTTGGGGACAGGGCGCACAGATACGCAGTATTTT
.	TRBV18	.	TRBJ2-1	CASSLIGLDQWEQFF	TGTGCCAGCTCACTCATCGGACTCGATCAATGGGAGCAGTTCTTC
.	TRBV4-1	.	TRBJ2-2	CASSQGRLVSGELFF	TGCGCCAGCAGCCAAGGCCGACTAGTCTCCGGGGAGCTGTTTTTT
.	TRBV27	.	TRBJ2-7	CASSLEAGRPNYEQYF	TGTGCCAGCAGTTTAGAGGCGGGCAGGCCAAACTACGAGCAGTACTTC
.	TRBV28	.	TRBJ2-7	CASSLVAESYEQYF	TGTGCCAGCAGTTTGGTAGCGGAGTCCTACGAGCAGTACTTC
.	TRBV5-1	.	TRBJ1-1	CASSLAPKTPPEAFF	TGCGCCAGCAGCTTGGCCCCTAAAACCCCTCCTGAAGCTTTCTTT
.	TRBV5-1	.	TRBJ2-7	CASRGTNSYEQYF	TGCGCCAGCAGAGGCACTAACTCCTACGAGCAGTACTTC
.	TRBV28	.	TRBJ1-3	CASTPPRGTIYF	TGTGCCAGCACCCCACCTAGGGGCACCATATATTTT
.	TRBV2	TRBD1	TRBJ2-2	CASRRTGAANTGELFF	TGTGCCAGCAGGAGGACAGGGGCCGCGAACACCGGGGAGCTGTTTTTT
.	TRBV2	TRBD1	TRBJ1-3	CASSATGTGFPSSGNTIYF	TGTGCCAGCAGTGCGACCGGGACAGGGTTTCCAAGCTCTGGAAACACCATATATTTT
once	TRBV20-1	TRBD2	TRBJ2-3	CSASSGIAQYF	TGCAGTGCTAGTAGCGGGATCGCGCAGTATTTT
few	TRBV7-2	.	TRBJ1-1	CASSLEQALGAFF	TGTGCCAGCAGCTTAGAACAGGCGTTAGGAGCTTTCTTT
.	TRBV9	TRBD2	TRBJ2-2	CASSVIAGGAGDTGELFF	TGTGCCAGCAGCGTAATAGCGGGAGGAGCCGGGGACACCGGGGAGCTGTTTTTT
once	TRBV5-1	.	TRBJ2-3	CASSLGGVTDTQYF	TGCGCCAGCAGCTTGGGGGGAGTCACAGATACGCAGTATTTT
.	TRBV6-5	TRBD1	TRBJ1-1	CASRHRDSYEAFF	TGTGCCAGCAGACACCGGGACAGCTATGAAGCTTTCTTT
.	TRBV9	.	TRBJ2-5	CASSVGGAQETQYF	TGTGCCAGCAGCGTGGGAGGCGCCCAAGAGACCCAGTACTTC
.	TRBV30	.	TRBJ1-1	CAWRPKLGAGRGNTEAFF	TGTGCCTGGAGACCGAAACTGGGCGCAGGGCGGGGGAACACTGAAGCTTTCTTT
.	TRBV7-2	TRBD1	TRBJ2-1	CASSFGTGFREQFF	TGTGCCAGCAGCTTCGGGACAGGGTTTCGTGAGCAGTTCTTC
once	TRBV7-9	TRBD2	TRBJ2-7	CASSLGEYSGRKSYEQYF	TGTGCCAGCAGCTTAGGAGAATACAGCGGGAGAAAATCCTACGAGCAGTACTTC
once	TRBV5-1	TRBD1	TRBJ2-6	CASSPIRQGAGANVLTF	TGCGCCAGCAGCCCAATCCGACAGGGCGCTGGGGCCAACGTCCTGACTTTC
.	TRBV23-1	TRBD2	TRBJ2-2	CASSQSPAGGPPGELFF	TGCGCCAGCAGTCAATCGCCGGCGGGAGGGCCCCCCGGGGAGCTGTTTTTT
.	TRBV10-1	TRBD1	TRBJ2-1	CASSLRGRGTSYNEQFF	TGCGCCAGCAGTCTACGAGGCAGGGGGACCTCCTACAATGAGCAGTTCTTC
.	TRBV19	TRBD2	TRBJ2-1	CASRDLAGVGNEQFF	TGTGCCAGTAGGGACCTAGCGGGAGTAGGGAATGAGCAGTTCTTC
.	TRBV11-3	TRBD2	TRBJ2-1	CASSPGTSVPSYNEQFF	TGTGCCAGCAGCCCGGGGACTAGCGTTCCCTCCTACAATGAGCAGTTCTTC
once	TRBV4-1	TRBD2	TRBJ2-1	CASSQGGGGLAGVNEQFF	TGCGCCAGCAGCCAAGGCGGGGGGGGACTAGCGGGGGTCAATGAGCAGTTCTTC
.	TRBV30	TRBD2	TRBJ2-5	CASLPAGGQETQYF	TGTGCCTCCCTTCCTGCGGGAGGGCAAGAGACCCAGTACTTC
.	TRBV29-1	.	TRBJ1-1	CSVEDLGLSTEAFF	TGCAGCGTTGAAGATCTGGGGCTAAGCACTGAAGCTTTCTTT
.	TRBV19	TRBD1	TRBJ2-1	CASSSDRGSYNEQFF	TGTGCCAGTAGTAGCGACAGGGGCTCCTACAATGAGCAGTTCTTC
.	TRBV10-1	.	TRBJ1-1	CASSIGMNTEAFF	TGCGCCAGCAGCATTGGCATGAACACTGAAGCTTTCTTT
.	TRBV18	TRBD2	TRBJ2-1	CASSPGLAGVNGEQFF	TGTGCCAGCTCACCGGGACTAGCGGGAGTAAACGGTGAGCAGTTCTTC
few	TRBV7-9	TRBD2	TRBJ2-7	CASSLWGGYEQYF	TGTGCCAGCAGCCTTTGGGGGGGATACGAGCAGTACTTC
.	TRBV9	.	TRBJ2-5	CASSVAPFRETQYF	TGTGCCAGCAGCGTAGCGCCCTTTCGGGAGACCCAGTACTTC
once	TRBV14	.	TRBJ2-1	CASSQDLGSSYNEQFF	TGTGCCAGCAGCCAAGATTTGGGGAGCTCCTACAATGAGCAGTTCTTC
.	TRBV30	TRBD1	TRBJ2-7	CAWSKGQGWEQYF	TGTGCCTGGAGCAAAGGACAGGGTTGGGAGCAGTACTTC